The sequence of this TCR beta chain was determined in a study of T cells in Graves' hyperthyroidism and ophthalmopathy. CDR1 MDHEN and CDR2 SYDVKM come from the germline V gene. J lost 1 base, V lost 8 bases, and 11 bases had no gene match. This CDR3 is built from 18 residues. The study based diagnoses on clinical symptoms, serum thyroxine and TRAb, thyroid ultrasound and orbital computed tomography. Cells are PBMCs isolated from more than 8.5 ml of fresh blood. Amplified TCR beta CDR3 regions came from RNA transcripts. TCR CDR3 regions were first amplified by RT-PCR with HTBI primers. A single record per CDR3 protein comes from TCRdb applying MiXCR to the multiplex PCR reads. The sample yields about 250,000 distinct CDR3 sequences, 22% seen once. General observations from the study: Clonotypes that were expanded in thyroid above 0.001 mostly appeared in blood too.

This clonotype showed up many times. As yet, its antigen is unknown. The rearrangement joins TRBV28 to TRBJ2-1; 13 nucleotides align to TRBD2. The sample was blood. The TCR comes from a man between 25 and 39 years old with Graves' ophthalmopathy. The CDR3 loop is CASLGGLAGAGSYNEQFF. As DNA, the CDR3 is TGTGCCAGCCTTGGCGGACTAGCGGGAGCAGGGTCCTACAATGAGCAGTTCTTC.